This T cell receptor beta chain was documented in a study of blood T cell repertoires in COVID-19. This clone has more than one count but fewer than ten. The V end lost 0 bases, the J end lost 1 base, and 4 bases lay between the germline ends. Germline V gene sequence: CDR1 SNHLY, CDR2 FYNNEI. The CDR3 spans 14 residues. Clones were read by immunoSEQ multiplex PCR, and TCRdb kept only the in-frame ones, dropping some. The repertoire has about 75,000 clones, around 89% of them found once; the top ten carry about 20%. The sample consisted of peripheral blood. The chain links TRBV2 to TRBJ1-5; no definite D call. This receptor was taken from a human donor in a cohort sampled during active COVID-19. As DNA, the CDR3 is TGTGCCAGCAGTGAAGCGACAAGCAATCAGCCCCAGCATTTT. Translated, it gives CASSEATSNQPQHF. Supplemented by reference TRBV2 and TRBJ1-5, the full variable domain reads EPEVTQTPSHQVTQMGQEVILRCVPISNHLYFYWYRQILGQKVEFLVSFYNNEISEKSEIFDDQFSVERPDGSNFTLKIRSTKLEDSAMYFCASSEATSNQPQHFGDGTRLSIL.